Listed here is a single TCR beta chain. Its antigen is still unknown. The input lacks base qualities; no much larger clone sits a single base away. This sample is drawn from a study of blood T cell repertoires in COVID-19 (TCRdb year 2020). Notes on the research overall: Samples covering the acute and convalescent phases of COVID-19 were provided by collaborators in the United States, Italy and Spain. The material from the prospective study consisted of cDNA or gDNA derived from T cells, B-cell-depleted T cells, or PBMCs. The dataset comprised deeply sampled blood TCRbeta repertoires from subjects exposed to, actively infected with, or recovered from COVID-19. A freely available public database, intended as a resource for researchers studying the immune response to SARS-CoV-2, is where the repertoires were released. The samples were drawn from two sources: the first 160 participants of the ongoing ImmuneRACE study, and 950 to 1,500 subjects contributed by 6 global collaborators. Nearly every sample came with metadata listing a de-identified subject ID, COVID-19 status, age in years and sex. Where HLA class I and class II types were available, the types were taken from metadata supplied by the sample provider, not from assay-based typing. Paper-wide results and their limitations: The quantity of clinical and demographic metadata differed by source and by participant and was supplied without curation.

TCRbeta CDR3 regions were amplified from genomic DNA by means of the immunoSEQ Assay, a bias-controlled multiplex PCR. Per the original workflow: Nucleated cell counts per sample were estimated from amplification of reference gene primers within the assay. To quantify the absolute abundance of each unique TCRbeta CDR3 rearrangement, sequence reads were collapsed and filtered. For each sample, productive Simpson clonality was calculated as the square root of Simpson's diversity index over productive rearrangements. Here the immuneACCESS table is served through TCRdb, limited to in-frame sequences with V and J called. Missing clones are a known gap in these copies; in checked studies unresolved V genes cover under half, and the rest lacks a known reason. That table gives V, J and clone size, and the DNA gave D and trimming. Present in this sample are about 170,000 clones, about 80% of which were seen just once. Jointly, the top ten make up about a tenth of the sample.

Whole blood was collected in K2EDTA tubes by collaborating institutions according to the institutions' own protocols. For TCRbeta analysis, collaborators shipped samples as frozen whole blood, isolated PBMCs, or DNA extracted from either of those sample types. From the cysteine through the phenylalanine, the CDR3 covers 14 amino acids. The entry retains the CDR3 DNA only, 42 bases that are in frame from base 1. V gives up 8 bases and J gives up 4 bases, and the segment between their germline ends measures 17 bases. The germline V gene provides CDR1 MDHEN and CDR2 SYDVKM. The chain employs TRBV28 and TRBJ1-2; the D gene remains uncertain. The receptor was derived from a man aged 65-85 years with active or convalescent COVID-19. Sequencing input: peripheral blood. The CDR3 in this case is CASSLTGRLYGYTF. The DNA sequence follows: TGTGCCAGCTCCCTCACGGGGAGGCTCTATGGCTACACCTTC.